The source of this TCR beta chain is a study of cytomegalovirus exposure and HLA in healthy donors. Germline V gene lookup returns CDR1 SGHRS and CDR2 YFSETQ. Trimming removed 4 bases at V and 2 bases at J, with 19 bases between. The CDR3 runs to 16 residues. The PCR used 60 Vbeta and 13 Jbeta primers. Assay: immunoSEQ multiplex PCR; the TCRdb copy retains only in-frame clones and omits some. The data hold 180,000 or so clones, with almost 80% observed a single time. This chain connects TRBV5-1 to TRBJ2-7, with D possibly TRBD2 on 5 matching bases. Source material: PBMCs. This TCR was sampled from a man aged 45-60 years in good health and CMV-seropositive. The CDR3 DNA follows: TGCGCCAGCAGCCCACTGGACTCGACTCTTCCCTACGAGCAGTACGTC. Its protein is CASSPLDSTLPYEQYV.